This passage covers 13 T cell receptor beta chains from one sample sequenced in a study of CD8 T cells in ankylosing spondylitis. TCRdb itself ran the 5' RACE reads through MiXCR, one entry per CDR3 protein. The sample records 150,000 to 200,000 distinct CDR3 sequences, 30% to 40% being singletons. The sequenced material came from synovial fluid, either unsorted or a sorted T cell fraction (not recorded which). Receptors were obtained from a male donor with ankylosing spondylitis.

The chain links TRBV12-3 or TRBV12-4 to TRBJ2-3; D is ambiguous. The length of the CDR3 is 16 residues. Trimming cost V 7 bases and J 3 bases, with 20 bases left between them. The CDR3 nucleotides read TGTGCCAGCACCAGAGACACTAAGGGTGGGACAGATACGCAGTATTTT. This encodes CASTRDTKGGTDTQYF.

This clonotype was found many times. The V call is TRBV3-1, the J call TRBJ2-2; D remains ambiguous. Germline values: CDR1 LGHDT, CDR2 YNNKEL (reference sequence). Trimming pared 1 base from V and 5 bases from J, leaving 8 bases between. The CDR3 runs to 14 residues. The CDR3 DNA follows: TGTGCCAGCAGCCAAGGGTCCGGGACCGGGGAGCTGTTTTTT. Translation: CASSQGSGTGELFF.

This clonotype was detected only a few times. The rearrangement links TRBV20-1 to TRBJ2-1; D remains ambiguous. V shed 1 base and J shed 6 bases, with 13 bases lying between them. CDR3 length: 14 amino acids. Germline V gene sequence: CDR1 DFQATT, CDR2 SNEGSKA (reference sequence). The CDR3, as DNA: TGCAGTGCTAGAGGGCCTCCCCGCGTCAATGAGCAGTTCTTC. This encodes CSARGPPRVNEQFF.

Only one count was recorded for this clonotype. This chain uses TRBV18 with TRBJ1-1, with TRBD1 matching over 7 bases. The CDR3 loop spans 16 amino acids. Per the germline V gene, CDR1 is KGHSH and CDR2 is LQKENI. The J segment lost 2 bases and the V segment lost 3 bases, leaving 9 bases of the junction unmatched. The CDR3 nucleotides read TGTGCCAGCTCACCCACTATGGACAGGTTAAACACTGAAGCTTTCTTT. Amino acids: CASSPTMDRLNTEAFF.

This clonotype was picked up many times. This chain uses TRBV20-1 with TRBJ2-2, with D uncertain. The V and J ends lost 3 bases and 6 bases respectively, with 8 bases between them. CDR1 DFQATT and CDR2 SNEGSKA come from the germline V gene (reference sequence). The CDR3 length is 12 residues. The CDR3 DNA is TGCAGTGCTAGGACTTCTGCCGGGGAGCTGTTTTTT. Amino acid sequence: CSARTSAGELFF.

CDR3 residues: CASSLGLVWGIQETQYF. The DNA of the CDR3 is TGTGCCAGCAGCTTAGGTCTAGTTTGGGGGATCCAAGAGACCCAGTACTTC. This chain connects TRBV7-8 to TRBJ2-5, with D possibly being TRBD1 or TRBD2 (5 bases each). CDR3 size: 17 residues. CDR1 and CDR2 (germline): SGHVS, FQNEAQ. The V gene lost 1 base and the J gene lost 1 base, with 16 bases spanning the gap.

This clonotype has a count of ten or more. In nucleotides, the CDR3 is TGTGCCAGCAGCCGGCCAGGTCCAGATACGCAGTATTTT. Encoded protein: CASSRPGPDTQYF. This chain joins TRBV2 and TRBJ2-3; D is uncertain. V shed 6 bases and J shed 4 bases, with 11 bases lying between them. The CDR3 totals 13 residues. The V gene's germline CDR1 is SNHLY and CDR2 FYNNEI.

This clonotype was observed a handful of times. The chain combines TRBV7-9 with TRBJ1-1, with 7 positions matching TRBD1. J lost 11 bases, V lost 5 bases, and 11 bases had no gene match. This CDR3 has 13 amino acids. The V gene's germline CDR1 is SEHNR and CDR2 FQNEAQ (reference sequence). For the CDR3, the DNA is TGTGCCAGCAGCCTACCGCCGACAGGGAGGGCTTTCTTT. Translated, it gives CASSLPPTGRAFF.

This clonotype was found many times. This sequence joins TRBV13 and TRBJ2-3, with 8 bases fitting TRBD2. CDR1 and CDR2 from the germline V gene are PRHDT and FYEKMQ (reference sequence). This CDR3 has 16 residues. J was trimmed by 4 bases and V by 0 bases; bases with no gene match: 6. Here the CDR3 DNA reads TGTGCCAGCAGCTTAGGCCGGGCGGGAGGCCCAGATACGCAGTATTTT. Translation: CASSLGRAGGPDTQYF.

This clonotype was recorded a few times. The rearrangement uses TRBV5-1 and TRBJ2-2; 9 positions match TRBD1. Germline CDR1 reads SGHRS; CDR2 reads YFSETQ. This CDR3 spans 15 amino acids. The V gene end was trimmed by 2 bases and the J gene end by 5 bases; junction bases not matched to a gene: 4. The CDR3 DNA is TGCGCCAGCAGCTTCGGGACAGGGAGGACCGGGGAGCTGTTTTTT. It encodes CASSFGTGRTGELFF.

This clonotype was detected only a few times. The chain combines TRBV5-1 with TRBJ2-1, with D possibly matching TRBD2 (6 bases). V gave up 2 bases and J gave up 5 bases, with 11 bases separating them. The germline CDR1 and CDR2 sequences are SGHRS and YFSETQ. The length of the CDR3 is 14 residues. Here the CDR3 DNA reads TGCGCCAGCAGCTTAGGCGGGGTAGACAATGAGCAGTTCTTC. It yields the protein CASSLGGVDNEQFF. Looking up the rest from reference TRBV5-1 and TRBJ2-1 gives the full variable domain: KAGVTQTPRYLIKTRGQQVTLSCSPISGHRSVSWYQQTPGQGLQFLFEYFSETQRNKGNFPGRFSGRQFSNSRSEMNVSTLELGDSALYLCASSLGGVDNEQFFGPGTRLTVL.

This clonotype was found a few times. The J gene is TRBJ2-1, the V gene TRBV21-1; the table names TRBD1, a call not compared with the DNA. TRBV21-1 is a pseudogene segment. CDR3 length: 13 residues. The CDR3 region is CASTRGGGGVPRF. DNA of the CDR3: TGTGCCAGCACCCGAGGAGGGGGCGGCGTTCCCCGATTC.

In its sample, this clonotype was seen many times. The gene calls are TRBV25-1 and TRBJ1-2; D may be TRBD1 (6 bases). The V gene lost 3 bases and the J gene lost 1 base, with 12 bases spanning the gap. This CDR3 has 15 residues. Germline CDR1 and CDR2: MGHDK and SYGVNS. CDR3 in DNA: TGTGCCAGCAGTGATACCGCCAGGGGTAACTATGGCTACACCTTC. It codes for CASSDTARGNYGYTF.